The next 14 T cell receptor beta chains were all read from a single sample in a study of Ad26.COV2.S vaccination and SARS-CoV-2 variants. Noted treatment: roughly 19 received Ad26.COV2.S at low or high dose, single or two shots; 5 received placebo; per-sample allocation not given. After the first vaccine or placebo injection, samples were drawn on day 63. Profiled with immunoSEQ multiplex PCR; TCRdb holds only in-frame clones, not every one. This sample carries some 420,000 clones, 88% of them seen once, and the ten largest clones take around 3.6%. Here the sequenced sample was peripheral blood, taken in a trial of Ad26.COV2.S vaccine versus placebo. The receptors come from a person aged 18 to 65 who received the Ad26.COV2.S COVID-19 vaccine or a placebo.

The gene calls are TRBV30 and TRBJ2-2; no definite D call. The germline V gene has CDR1 GTSNPN and CDR2 SVGIG (reference sequence). The CDR3 is 12 residues long. Trimming removed 4 bases at V and 1 base at J, with 4 bases between. For the CDR3, the DNA is TGTGCCTGGAACCGGAACACCGGGGAGCTGTTTTTT. Translated: CAWNRNTGELFF.

V usage is TRBV5-4 and J usage is TRBJ2-2; 9 nucleotides match TRBD1. The CDR3 extends over 15 amino acids. V trimming: 2 bases; J trimming: 7 bases; junction bases outside the gene matches: 6. The germline gives CDR1 SGHNT, CDR2 YYREEE (reference sequence). CDR3 sequence: CASSLWTGAVGELFF. In DNA, the CDR3 is TGTGCCAGCAGCTTATGGACAGGGGCGGTCGGGGAGCTGTTTTTT.

CDR3 sequence (DNA): TGTGCCAGCAGTCTAACAGGGTATGGTAGCTCCTACGAGCAGTACTTC. It translates to CASSLTGYGSSYEQYF. The rearrangement uses TRBV28 and TRBJ2-7, with D possibly being TRBD1 (6 bases). CDR3 length: 16 residues. Germline-derived CDR1 and CDR2 are MDHEN and SYDVKM. V gave up 5 bases and J gave up 0 bases, with 17 bases separating them.

The rearrangement links TRBV6-4 to TRBJ2-5; a weak D match, TRBD2 (7 bases). Trimming left V 0 bases short and J 4 bases short, with 12 bases between. This CDR3 has 15 residues. Germline CDR1 MRHNA, CDR2 SNTAGT. For the CDR3, the DNA is TGTGCCAGCAGTGACTCGGCGGGGGCGGGAGAGACCCAGTACTTC. Its protein is CASSDSAGAGETQYF.

This clone was recorded a few times. The chain couples TRBV2 to TRBJ1-5, with D unclear. CDR1 SNHLY and CDR2 FYNNEI come from the germline V gene. Trimming cost V 4 bases and J 6 bases, with 7 bases left between them. CDR3 length equals 12 residues. CDR3 DNA sequence: TGTGCCAGCAGTGTGGCAGGTCAGCCCCAGCATTTT. Translation: CASSVAGQPQHF. The entire variable domain, with the rest obtained from reference TRBV2 and TRBJ1-5, is as follows: EPEVTQTPSHQVTQMGQEVILRCVPISNHLYFYWYRQILGQKVEFLVSFYNNEISEKSEIFDDQFSVERPDGSNFTLKIRSTKLEDSAMYFCASSVAGQPQHFGDGTRLSIL.

This clone was recorded once. The rearrangement links TRBV5-1 to TRBJ2-7; the D gene is possibly TRBD1 (6 bases). V lost 3 bases and J lost 4, with 8 bases in between. The CDR3 is made up of 12 amino acids. CDR1 and CDR2 (germline): SGHRS, YFSETQ. CDR3 protein: CASSSQGYEQYF. The CDR3 DNA sequence: TGCGCCAGCAGCTCACAGGGTTACGAGCAGTACTTC. The whole variable domain, filled in from reference TRBV5-1 and TRBJ2-7, reads KAGVTQTPRYLIKTRGQQVTLSCSPISGHRSVSWYQQTPGQGLQFLFEYFSETQRNKGNFPGRFSGRQFSNSRSEMNVSTLELGDSALYLCASSSQGYEQYFGPGTRLTVT.

In its sample, this clone was seen a few times. The chain links TRBV28 to TRBJ1-3; D is unclear. Per germline, CDR1 MDHEN and CDR2 SYDVKM. The CDR3 totals 15 residues. Trimming cost V 3 bases and J 7 bases, with 16 bases left between them. CDR3 protein: CASSFSRLVRNTIYF. DNA of the CDR3: TGTGCCAGCAGTTTCTCACGCCTGGTCAGGAACACCATATATTTT.

This clone has only one observation. The genes are TRBV15 and TRBJ2-3; D gene unclear. CDR1 is LNHNV, CDR2 YYDKDF, per germline (reference sequence). The CDR3 sequence is 16 residues long. V was shortened by 4 bases and J by 2 bases, with 16 bases between the two germline ends. CDR3 sequence: CATSKTYRASTDTQYF. The CDR3 DNA sequence: TGTGCCACCAGCAAAACTTACAGAGCCTCCACAGATACGCAGTATTTT. Full variable domain (missing parts from reference TRBV15 and TRBJ2-3): DAMVIQNPRYQVTQFGKPVTLSCSQTLNHNVMYWYQQKSSQAPKLLFHYYDKDFNNEADTPDNFQSRRPNTSFCFLDIRSPGLGDTAMYLCATSKTYRASTDTQYFGPGTRLTVL.

The chain recombines TRBV7-2 with TRBJ2-2, with 7 bases matching TRBD2. The trim removed 3 bases at V and 3 bases at J, leaving 4 bases unmatched. This CDR3 contains 15 residues. Germline-derived CDR1 and CDR2 are SGHTA and FQGNSA. Here the CDR3 reads CASSFRLADTGELFF. CDR3 bases: TGTGCCAGCAGCTTCCGTCTAGCGGACACCGGGGAGCTGTTTTTT.

The chain joins TRBV5-8 to TRBJ2-7, with D possibly TRBD1 on 6 matching bases. The CDR3 extends over 15 amino acids. The V end was cut by 1 base, the J end by 3 bases, with 14 bases between. The germline CDR1 and CDR2 sequences are SGHTS and YDEGEE. The CDR3 DNA follows: TGTGCCAGCAGCTTGCGAGGGGACACAAGCTACGAGCAGTACTTC. The encoded protein is CASSLRGDTSYEQYF. The full variable domain, in which reference TRBV5-8 and TRBJ2-7 provide the parts outside the CDR3, is EAGVTQSPTHLIKTRGQQATLRCSPISGHTSVYWYQQALGLGLQFLLWYDEGEERNRGNFPPRFSGRQFPNYSSELNVNALELEDSALYLCASSLRGDTSYEQYFGPGTRLTVT.

This chain uses TRBV2 with TRBJ2-2; a weak D match, TRBD1 (7 bases). This CDR3 has 14 residues. CDR1 SNHLY and CDR2 FYNNEI come from the germline V gene. Trimming removed 8 bases at V and 2 bases at J, with 12 bases between. CDR3 DNA: TGTGCCAGCCGGAGGGACAGAAACACCGGGGAGCTGTTTTTT. Amino acid sequence: CASRRDRNTGELFF.

The chain links TRBV24-1 to TRBJ2-7, with D maybe TRBD2 (5 bases). The CDR3 runs 12 residues. Germline lookup yields CDR1 KGHDR and CDR2 SFDVKD. The germline V and J ends were trimmed by 1 base and 7 bases, with 7 bases remaining between them. CDR3 residues: CATSDFWEEQYF. The CDR3 nucleotides read TGTGCCACCAGTGATTTTTGGGAGGAGCAGTACTTC.

The chain employs TRBV5-1 and TRBJ2-2; perhaps TRBD1 as D (5 bases). This CDR3 region has 15 residues. Germline V lookup: CDR1 SGHRS, CDR2 YFSETQ. V lost 4 bases and J lost 1, with 11 bases in between. The CDR3 nucleotides are TGCGCCAGCAGCCCGAGGACATTGAACACCGGGGAGCTGTTTTTT. Its protein product is CASSPRTLNTGELFF.

The J gene is TRBJ2-5, the V gene TRBV18; D gene unclear. Germline values: CDR1 KGHSH, CDR2 LQKENI. The CDR3 is made up of 14 amino acids. Deletions cut 2 bases from V and 1 base from J, with 8 bases between. This CDR3 reads CASSPLAPQETQYF. In DNA, the CDR3 is TGTGCCAGCTCACCATTGGCACCCCAAGAGACCCAGTACTTC.